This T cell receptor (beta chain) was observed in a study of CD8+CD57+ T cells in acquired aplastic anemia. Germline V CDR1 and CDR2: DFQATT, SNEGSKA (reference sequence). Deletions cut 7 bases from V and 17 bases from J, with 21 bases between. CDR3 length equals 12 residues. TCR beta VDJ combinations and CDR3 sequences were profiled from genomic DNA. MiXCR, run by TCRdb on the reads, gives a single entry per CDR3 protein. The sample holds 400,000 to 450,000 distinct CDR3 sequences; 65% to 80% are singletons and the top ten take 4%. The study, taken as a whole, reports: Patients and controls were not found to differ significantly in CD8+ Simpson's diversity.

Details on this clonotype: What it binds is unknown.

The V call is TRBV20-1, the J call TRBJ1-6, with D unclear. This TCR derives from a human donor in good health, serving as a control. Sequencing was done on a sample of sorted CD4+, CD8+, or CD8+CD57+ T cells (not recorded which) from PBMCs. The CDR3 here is CSVRLGIGYVHF. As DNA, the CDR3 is TGCAGTGTCCGCTTGGGTATTGGCTACGTCCACTTT.